Shown below are 21 T cell receptor beta chains from a single sample sequenced in a study of blood T cell repertoires in COVID-19. TCRdb's table, derived via immunoSEQ multiplex PCR, lists solely in-frame clones and lacks some. There are under 300,000 clones in the sample; roughly 80% occur only once, and approximately 4% lies in the top ten. The sequencing sample was made of peripheral blood. These receptors all stem from a woman aged 40-49 years with active or convalescent COVID-19.

This clone has a count of ten or more. The chain has TRBV18 and TRBJ2-5, with TRBD1 identical over 7 bases. Looked up from germline, CDR1 is KGHSH and CDR2 is LQKENI. The CDR3 spans 14 residues. The trim removed 2 bases at V and 3 bases at J, leaving 3 bases unmatched. The CDR3 region is CASSPYTGEETQYF. CDR3 DNA sequence: TGTGCCAGCTCACCATATACAGGGGAAGAGACCCAGTACTTC.

This chain connects TRBV18 to TRBJ2-3, with a tentative D call TRBD2 (5 bases). Per the germline V gene, CDR1 is KGHSH and CDR2 is LQKENI. This CDR3 is built from 16 residues. V lost 2 bases and J lost 0, with 12 bases in between. The CDR3 protein is CASSPIGRASTDTQYF. The CDR3 bases are TGTGCCAGCTCACCAATTGGGCGGGCCAGCACAGATACGCAGTATTTT.

This clone was seen only once. The CDR3 DNA follows: TGTGCCAGCAGCTCCGACAGATACCAAGAGACCCAGTACTTC. It translates to CASSSDRYQETQYF. V gene TRBV11-2 combines with J gene TRBJ2-5, with a tentative D call TRBD1 (5 bases). The CDR3 runs 14 residues. V was cut by 4 bases and J by 0 bases, with 9 bases left in between. Per the germline V gene, CDR1 is SGHAT and CDR2 is FQNNGV.

The chain couples TRBV11-2 to TRBJ1-3; D gene ambiguous. The germline V gene has CDR1 SGHAT and CDR2 FQNNGV. This CDR3 is 15 amino acids long. Trimming took 0 bases from V and 3 from J, leaving 9 bases between them. The CDR3 here is CASSLDGVVGNTIYF. Here the CDR3 DNA reads TGTGCCAGCAGCTTAGATGGAGTAGTTGGAAACACCATATATTTT.

The chain couples TRBV11-2 to TRBJ2-2, with D maybe TRBD2 (5 bases). There are 14 residues in the CDR3. Trimming shortened V by 10 bases and J by 4 bases, and 16 bases separated the two germline ends. In germline, CDR1 is SGHAT, CDR2 FQNNGV. DNA of the CDR3: TGTGCCACCGCTAAGGTCGAGGGCACCGGGGAGCTGTTTTTT. Protein product: CATAKVEGTGELFF.

The V and J genes are TRBV6-5 and TRBJ1-3; D call uncertain. CDR3 length: 14 residues. Per germline, CDR1 MNHEY and CDR2 SVGAGI. The V gene lost 4 bases and the J gene lost 2 bases, with 9 bases spanning the gap. CDR3 in amino acids: CASSSGKPGNTIYF. The CDR3 DNA sequence: TGTGCCAGCAGTTCGGGTAAACCTGGAAACACCATATATTTT.

The genes are TRBV5-1 and TRBJ1-1, with D unresolved. CDR1 SGHRS and CDR2 YFSETQ come from the germline V gene. CDR3 size: 15 residues. The ends were cut back, 0 bases at V and 7 bases at J, with 16 bases in the middle. As DNA, the CDR3 is TGCGCCAGCAGCTTGGTTTACGGCTCTCGGGATGAAGCTTTCTTT. This codes for CASSLVYGSRDEAFF.

The table lists this clone with a few counts. This chain joins TRBV5-1 and TRBJ1-2; TRBD1 agrees at 7 bases. Trimming at V came to 0 bases and at J to 4 bases, leaving 9 bases not matched to a gene. Per the germline V gene, CDR1 is SGHRS and CDR2 is YFSETQ. The length of the CDR3 is 16 residues. CDR3 residues: CASSLDPGGALYGYTF. The CDR3 DNA sequence: TGCGCCAGCAGCTTGGATCCAGGGGGTGCGCTCTATGGCTACACCTTC. Filled out from reference TRBV5-1 and TRBJ1-2, the complete variable domain reads KAGVTQTPRYLIKTRGQQVTLSCSPISGHRSVSWYQQTPGQGLQFLFEYFSETQRNKGNFPGRFSGRQFSNSRSEMNVSTLELGDSALYLCASSLDPGGALYGYTFGSGTRLTVV.

This chain joins TRBV28 and TRBJ2-7, with 7 bases that match TRBD1. Unmatched junction bases numbered 6, after V lost 5 bases and J lost 2 bases. CDR1 is MDHEN and CDR2 is SYDVKM in the germline V gene. This CDR3 contains 14 residues. DNA for the CDR3: TGTGCCAGCAGTCTCAGGGACAGTCCCTACGAGCAGTACTTC. Its translation: CASSLRDSPYEQYF.

This sequence joins TRBV27 and TRBJ1-2; 7 nucleotides line up with TRBD1. J lost 2 bases, V lost 5 bases, and 8 bases had no gene match. The CDR3 spans 15 residues. CDR1 and CDR2 (germline): MNHEY, SMNVEV (reference sequence). The chain's CDR3 is CASSPRQGKNYGYTF. CDR3 bases: TGTGCCAGCAGTCCCCGACAGGGAAAAAACTATGGCTACACCTTC.

The rearrangement joins TRBV15 to TRBJ1-1, with 9 nucleotides matching TRBD1. Germline lookup yields CDR1 LNHNV and CDR2 YYDKDF (reference sequence). Trimming cost V 1 base and J 10 bases; bases outside gene matches: 7. The CDR3 loop spans 14 amino acids. The CDR3 spells CATSRGDRDGGAFF. The CDR3 nucleotides are TGTGCCACCAGCAGAGGGGACAGGGACGGAGGAGCTTTCTTT.

The chain recombines TRBV5-1 with TRBJ2-5; 15 bases are shared with TRBD2. Germline V gene data show CDR1 as SGHRS and CDR2 as YFSETQ. Trimming took 4 bases from V and 1 from J; bases not matched to a gene: 2. The length of the CDR3 is 16 residues. The CDR3 spells CASSTGLAGGQETQYF. Written as DNA, the CDR3 is TGCGCCAGCAGCACGGGACTAGCGGGGGGCCAAGAGACCCAGTACTTC.

This clone occurred a few times. The V call is TRBV5-6, the J call TRBJ1-4; no clear D. The germline CDR1 and CDR2 sequences are SGHDT and YYEEEE. V dropped 7 bases and J dropped 7 bases, with 14 bases sitting between them. The CDR3 is made up of 13 amino acids. The chain's CDR3 is CASHVGGGEKLFF. CDR3 DNA: TGTGCCAGCCACGTTGGAGGCGGTGAAAAACTGTTTTTT. Looking up the rest from reference TRBV5-6 and TRBJ1-4 gives the full variable domain: DAGVTQSPTHLIKTRGQQVTLRCSPKSGHDTVSWYQQALGQGPQFIFQYYEEEERQRGNFPDRFSGHQFPNYSSELNVNALLLGDSALYLCASHVGGGEKLFFGSGTQLSVL.

The chain recombines TRBV15 with TRBJ2-6; D might be TRBD1 (6 bases). CDR3 length: 17 residues. V was pared by 3 bases and J by 3 bases, with 15 bases between. Germline-derived CDR1 and CDR2 are LNHNV and YYDKDF (reference sequence). For the CDR3, the DNA is TGTGCCACCAGCAGCCTACAGGGTCCGGGTGGGGCCAACGTCCTGACTTTC. It is translated as CATSSLQGPGGANVLTF.

V usage is TRBV3-1 (or the pseudogene TRBV3-2) and J usage is TRBJ1-1; 9 bases align to TRBD1. CDR1 and CDR2 from the germline V gene are LGHDT and YNNKEL (reference sequence). V lost 3 bases and J lost 5; bases outside the gene matches: 4. The CDR3 runs 14 residues. The CDR3, as DNA: TGTGCCAGCAGCCACCGGGACAGGGAAACTGAAGCTTTCTTT. Protein sequence: CASSHRDRETEAFF.

V is TRBV5-1 and J is TRBJ1-2, with a weak D call TRBD1 (5 bases). The CDR3 has 14 residues. Trimming took 1 base from V and 6 from J, leaving 13 bases between them. Germline values: CDR1 SGHRS, CDR2 YFSETQ. CDR3 nucleotides: TGCGCCAGCAGCTTGAGGCGTCAGGGTCATGGCTACACCTTC. It codes for CASSLRRQGHGYTF.

This chain links TRBV11-2 with TRBJ2-7; no clear D gene. With 2 bases removed from V and 4 bases from J, the gap between germline ends came to 9 bases. CDR3 length equals 13 residues. CDR1 and CDR2 from the germline V gene are SGHAT and FQNNGV. CDR3 DNA: TGTGCCAGCAGCTTAACCCAGATATACGAGCAGTACGTC. Translated: CASSLTQIYEQYV.

The chain joins TRBV6-1 to TRBJ1-2; a possible D gene is TRBD1 (5 bases). Trimming pared 0 bases from V and 3 bases from J, leaving 11 bases between. Germline V gene data show CDR1 as MNHNS and CDR2 as SASEGT. The CDR3 runs to 15 residues. The CDR3 bases are TGTGCCAGCAGTGAAGCGGGAACAGGAGACTATGGCTACACCTTC. Its translation is CASSEAGTGDYGYTF.

This chain connects TRBV5-1 to TRBJ1-2; D is ambiguous. CDR1 SGHRS and CDR2 YFSETQ come from the germline V gene. Trimming stripped 0 bases from V and 4 bases from J, with 7 bases between. The CDR3 is made up of 13 amino acids. The CDR3 DNA reads TGCGCCAGCAGCTTGGATGGAGTCTATGGCTACACCTTC. Its translation is CASSLDGVYGYTF.

The chain recombines TRBV4-1 with TRBJ2-7; TRBD2 agrees at 8 bases. V was clipped by 0 bases and J by 3 bases; unmatched bases: 7. The CDR3 length is 16 residues. In germline, CDR1 is MGHRA, CDR2 YSYEKL. CDR3 region: CASSQDETGGFYEQYF. In DNA, the CDR3 is TGCGCCAGCAGCCAAGATGAGACGGGGGGGTTCTACGAGCAGTACTTC.

The chain joins TRBV19 to TRBJ1-5; 8 bases line up with TRBD1. The CDR3 is made up of 16 amino acids. The germline V gene has CDR1 LNHDA and CDR2 SQIVND (reference sequence). The junction had 9 bases not matched to a gene; V was cut back by 8 bases and J by 0 bases. This CDR3 is CASSTGGTYSNQPQHF. Written as DNA, the CDR3 is TGTGCCAGTTCTACAGGGGGGACGTATAGCAATCAGCCCCAGCATTTT.